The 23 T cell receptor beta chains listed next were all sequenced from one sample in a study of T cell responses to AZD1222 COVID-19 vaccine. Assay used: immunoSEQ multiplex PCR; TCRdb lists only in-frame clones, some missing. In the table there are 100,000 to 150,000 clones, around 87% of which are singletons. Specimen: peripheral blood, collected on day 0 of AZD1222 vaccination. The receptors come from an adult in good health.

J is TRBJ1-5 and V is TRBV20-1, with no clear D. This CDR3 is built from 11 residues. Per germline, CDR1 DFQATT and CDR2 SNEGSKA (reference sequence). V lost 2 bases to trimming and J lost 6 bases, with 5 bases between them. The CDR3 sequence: CSARSGQPQHF. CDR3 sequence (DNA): TGCAGTGCTAGATCGGGTCAGCCCCAGCATTTT.

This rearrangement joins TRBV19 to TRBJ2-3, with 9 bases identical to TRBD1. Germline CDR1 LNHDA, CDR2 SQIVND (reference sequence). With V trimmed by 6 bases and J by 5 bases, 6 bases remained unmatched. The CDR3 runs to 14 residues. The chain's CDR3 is CASRKTGGGDTQYF. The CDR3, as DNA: TGTGCCAGTAGGAAGACAGGGGGAGGAGATACGCAGTATTTT. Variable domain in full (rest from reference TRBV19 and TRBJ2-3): DGGITQSPKYLFRKEGQNVTLSCEQNLNHDAMYWYRQDPGQGLRLIYYSQIVNDFQKGDIAEGYSVSREKKESFPLTVTSAQKNPTAFYLCASRKTGGGDTQYFGPGTRLTVL.

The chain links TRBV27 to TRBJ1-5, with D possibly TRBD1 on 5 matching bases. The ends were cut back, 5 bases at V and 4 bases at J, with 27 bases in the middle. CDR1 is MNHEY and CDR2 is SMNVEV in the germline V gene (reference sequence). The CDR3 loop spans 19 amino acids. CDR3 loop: CASSPHPNAGRGGNQPQHF. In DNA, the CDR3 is TGTGCCAGCAGTCCCCACCCCAACGCGGGACGAGGAGGTAATCAGCCCCAGCATTTT.

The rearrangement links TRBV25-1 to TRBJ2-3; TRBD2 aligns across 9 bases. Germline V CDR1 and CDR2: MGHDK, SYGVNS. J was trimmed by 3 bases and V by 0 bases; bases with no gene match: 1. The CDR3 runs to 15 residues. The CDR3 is CASSEYGLATDTQYF. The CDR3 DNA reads TGTGCCAGCAGTGAATACGGACTAGCGACAGATACGCAGTATTTT.

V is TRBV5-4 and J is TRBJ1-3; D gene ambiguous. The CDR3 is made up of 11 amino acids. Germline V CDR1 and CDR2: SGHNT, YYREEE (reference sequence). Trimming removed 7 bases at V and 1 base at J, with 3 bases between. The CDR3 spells CASGSGNTIYF. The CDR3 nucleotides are TGTGCCAGCGGGTCTGGAAACACCATATATTTT.

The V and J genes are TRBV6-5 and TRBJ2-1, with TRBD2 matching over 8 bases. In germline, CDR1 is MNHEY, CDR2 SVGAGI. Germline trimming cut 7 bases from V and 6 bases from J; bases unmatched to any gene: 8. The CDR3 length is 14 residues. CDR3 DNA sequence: TGTGCCAGCACGGCTAGCGGGCGGAGCAATGAGCAGTTCTTC. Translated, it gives CASTASGRSNEQFF.

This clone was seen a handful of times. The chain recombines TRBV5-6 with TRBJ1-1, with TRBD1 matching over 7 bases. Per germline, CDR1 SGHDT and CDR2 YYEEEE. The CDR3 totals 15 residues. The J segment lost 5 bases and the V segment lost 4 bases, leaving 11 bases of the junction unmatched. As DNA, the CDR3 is TGTGCCAGCAGCCGGACAGGCATCATTTTGACTGAAGCTTTCTTT. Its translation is CASSRTGIILTEAFF.

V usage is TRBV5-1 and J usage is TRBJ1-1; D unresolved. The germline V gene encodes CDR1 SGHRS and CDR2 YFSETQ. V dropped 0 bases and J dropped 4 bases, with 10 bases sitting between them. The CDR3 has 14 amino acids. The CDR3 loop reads CASSLGTATTEAFF. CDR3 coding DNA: TGCGCCAGCAGCTTGGGGACGGCAACCACTGAAGCTTTCTTT.

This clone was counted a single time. CDR3 loop: CASSLTSVSSYNEQFF. In nucleotides, the CDR3 is TGTGCCAGCAGCTTAACTAGCGTTAGCTCCTACAATGAGCAGTTCTTC. J is TRBJ2-1 and V is TRBV7-3; D may be TRBD2 (5 bases). The germline V gene encodes CDR1 SGHTA and CDR2 FQGTGA. V lost 0 bases to trimming and J lost 0 bases, with 9 bases between them. The CDR3 totals 16 residues. Looking up the rest from reference TRBV7-3 and TRBJ2-1 gives the full variable domain: GAGVSQTPSNKVTEKGKYVELRCDPISGHTALYWYRQSLGQGPEFLIYFQGTGAADDSGLPNDRFFAVRPEGSVSTLKIQRTERGDSAVYLCASSLTSVSSYNEQFFGPGTRLTVL.

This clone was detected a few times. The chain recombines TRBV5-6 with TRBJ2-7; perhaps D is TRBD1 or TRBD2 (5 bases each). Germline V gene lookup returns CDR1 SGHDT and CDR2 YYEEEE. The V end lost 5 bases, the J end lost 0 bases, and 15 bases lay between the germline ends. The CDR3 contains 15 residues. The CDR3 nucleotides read TGTGCCAGCAGTCGGGACCGATACTACTCCTACGAGCAGTACTTC. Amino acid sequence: CASSRDRYYSYEQYF.

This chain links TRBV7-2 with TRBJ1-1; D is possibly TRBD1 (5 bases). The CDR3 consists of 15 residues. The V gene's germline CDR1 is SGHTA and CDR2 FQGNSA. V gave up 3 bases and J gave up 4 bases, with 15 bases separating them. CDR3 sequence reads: CASSFSAGLGTEAFF. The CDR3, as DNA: TGTGCCAGCAGCTTTTCTGCGGGGCTCGGCACTGAAGCTTTCTTT.

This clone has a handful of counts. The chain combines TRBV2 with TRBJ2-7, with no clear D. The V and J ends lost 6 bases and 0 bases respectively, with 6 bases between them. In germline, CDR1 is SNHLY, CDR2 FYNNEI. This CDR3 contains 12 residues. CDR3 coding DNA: TGTGCCAGCAGGGATACCTCCTACGAGCAGTACTTC. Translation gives CASRDTSYEQYF.

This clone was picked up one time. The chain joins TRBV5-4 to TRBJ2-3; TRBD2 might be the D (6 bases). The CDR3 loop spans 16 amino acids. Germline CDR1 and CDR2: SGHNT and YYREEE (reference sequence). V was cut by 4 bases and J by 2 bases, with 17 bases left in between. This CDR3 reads CASSAAGTRITDTQYF. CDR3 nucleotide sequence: TGTGCCAGCAGCGCCGCCGGGACTCGAATCACAGATACGCAGTATTTT.

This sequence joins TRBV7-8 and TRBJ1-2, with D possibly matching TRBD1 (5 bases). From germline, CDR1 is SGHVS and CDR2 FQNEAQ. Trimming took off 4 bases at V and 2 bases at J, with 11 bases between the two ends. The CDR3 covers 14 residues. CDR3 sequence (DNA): TGTGCCAGCAGCTCCCTGGGGGTGAACTATGGCTACACCTTC. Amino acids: CASSSLGVNYGYTF.

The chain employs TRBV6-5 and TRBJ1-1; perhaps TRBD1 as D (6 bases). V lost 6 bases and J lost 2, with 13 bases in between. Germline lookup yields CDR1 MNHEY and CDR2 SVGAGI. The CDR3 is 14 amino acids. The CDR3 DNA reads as TGTGCCAGCAGAATAAACAGGGATAACACTGAAGCTTTCTTT. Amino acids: CASRINRDNTEAFF.

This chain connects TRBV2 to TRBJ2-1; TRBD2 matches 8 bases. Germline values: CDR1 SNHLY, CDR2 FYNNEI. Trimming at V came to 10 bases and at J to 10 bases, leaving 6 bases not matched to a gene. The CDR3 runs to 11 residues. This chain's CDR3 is CATGSGGEQFF. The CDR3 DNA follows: TGTGCCACAGGCAGCGGGGGAGAGCAGTTCTTC.

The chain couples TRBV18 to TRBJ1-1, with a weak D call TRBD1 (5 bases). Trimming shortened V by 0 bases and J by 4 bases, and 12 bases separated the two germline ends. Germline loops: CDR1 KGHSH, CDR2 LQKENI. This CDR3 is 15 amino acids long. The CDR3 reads CASSPPSGLGTEAFF. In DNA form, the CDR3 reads TGTGCCAGCTCACCACCATCAGGGTTGGGCACTGAAGCTTTCTTT.

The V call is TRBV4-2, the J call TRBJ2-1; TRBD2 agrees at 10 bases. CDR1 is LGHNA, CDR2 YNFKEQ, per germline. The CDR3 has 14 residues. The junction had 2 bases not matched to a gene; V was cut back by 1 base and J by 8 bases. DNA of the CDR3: TGTGCCAGCAGCCAAGCTAGCGGGAGTTATGAGCAGTTCTTC. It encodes CASSQASGSYEQFF.

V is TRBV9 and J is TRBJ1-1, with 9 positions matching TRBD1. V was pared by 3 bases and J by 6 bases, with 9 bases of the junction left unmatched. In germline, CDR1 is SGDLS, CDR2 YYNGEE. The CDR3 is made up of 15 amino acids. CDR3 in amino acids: CASSGGQGSTAEAFF. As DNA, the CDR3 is TGTGCCAGCAGCGGGGGACAGGGTTCGACCGCTGAAGCTTTCTTT.

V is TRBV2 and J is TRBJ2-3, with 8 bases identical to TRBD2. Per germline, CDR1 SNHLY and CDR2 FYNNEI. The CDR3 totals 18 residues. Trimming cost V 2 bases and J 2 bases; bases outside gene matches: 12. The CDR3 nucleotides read TGTGCCAGCAGTGAACATCGAGGGGCGGGAGGCCTCACAGATACGCAGTATTTT. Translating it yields CASSEHRGAGGLTDTQYF.

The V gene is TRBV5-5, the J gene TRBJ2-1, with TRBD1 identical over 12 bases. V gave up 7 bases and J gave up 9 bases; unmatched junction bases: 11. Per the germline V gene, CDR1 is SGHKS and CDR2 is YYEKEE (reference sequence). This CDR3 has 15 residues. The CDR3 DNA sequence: TGTGCCAGCTCGCTCAGGGGACAGGGGGCCAGTGAGCAGTTCTTC. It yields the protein CASSLRGQGASEQFF.

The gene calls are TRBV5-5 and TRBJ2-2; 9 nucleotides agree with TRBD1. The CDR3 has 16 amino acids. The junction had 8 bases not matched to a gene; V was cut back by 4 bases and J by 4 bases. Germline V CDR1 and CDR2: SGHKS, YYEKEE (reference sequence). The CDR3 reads CASSQAGTGFTGELFF. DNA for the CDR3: TGTGCCAGCAGCCAGGCCGGGACAGGGTTCACCGGGGAGCTGTTTTTT.

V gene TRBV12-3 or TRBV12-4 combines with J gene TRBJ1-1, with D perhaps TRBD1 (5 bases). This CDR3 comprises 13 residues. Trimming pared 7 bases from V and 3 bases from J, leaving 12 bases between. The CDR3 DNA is TGTGCCAGCACCTCACTGGGGGACACTGAAGCTTTCTTT. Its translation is CASTSLGDTEAFF.